The rows below give T cell receptor beta chains drawn from one sample of a study of T-cell reconstitution after alpha-beta-depleted transplantation in children. In TCRdb, the PCR reads were re-called with MiXCR into one record per CDR3 protein. The sample lists around 600,000 distinct CDR3 sequences; more than 20% were seen once. Sequencing used PBMCs, mostly from graft donor cells, obtained 360 days after TCRalphabeta/CD19-depleted stem cell transplant. Receptors originate from a boy under two years old who had a stem cell transplant for acute myeloid leukemia, so the T cells may come from the graft donor. Each CDR3 is given with its conserved first and last residue. D genes are given only for firm matches. Size is omitted from some rows. Given values are once, few, many or a class for expanded clones.

j_call: TRBJ2-5
d_call: TRBD1
clone_size: few
v_call: TRBV20-1
cdr3_aa: CSAPGTGRQETQYF
cdr3_nt: TGCAGTGCTCCAGGGACAGGGAGGCAAGAGACCCAGTACTTC

j_call: TRBJ1-6
d_call: TRBD1
clone_size: few
v_call: TRBV18
cdr3_aa: CASSEQGAGYNSPLHF
cdr3_nt: TGTGCCAGCTCAGAACAGGGGGCCGGATATAATTCACCCCTCCACTTT

j_call: TRBJ2-5
d_call: .
clone_size: .
v_call: TRBV20-1
cdr3_aa: CSASQGGFQETQYF
cdr3_nt: TGCAGTGCTAGCCAGGGGGGATTTCAAGAGACCCAGTACTTC

j_call: TRBJ2-3
d_call: TRBD2
clone_size: .
v_call: TRBV6-5
cdr3_aa: CASTSGGMGADTQYF
cdr3_nt: TGTGCCAGCACTTCGGGAGGAATGGGGGCAGATACGCAGTATTTT

j_call: TRBJ2-5
d_call: .
clone_size: many
v_call: TRBV5-5
cdr3_aa: CASSSYKTVTEETQYF
cdr3_nt: TGTGCCAGCAGCTCCTATAAGACAGTCACCGAAGAGACCCAGTACTTC

j_call: TRBJ2-2
d_call: .
clone_size: many
v_call: TRBV5-1
cdr3_aa: CASGRTNTGELFF
cdr3_nt: TGCGCCAGCGGCAGGACCAACACCGGGGAGCTGTTTTTT

j_call: TRBJ1-5
d_call: TRBD1
clone_size: .
v_call: TRBV7-2
cdr3_aa: CASSLRQGPQHF
cdr3_nt: TGTGCCAGCAGCTTAAGACAGGGGCCCCAGCATTTT

j_call: TRBJ1-1
d_call: .
clone_size: .
v_call: TRBV7-2
cdr3_aa: CASSLRRLRGTEAFF
cdr3_nt: TGTGCCAGCAGCTTACGAAGGTTGAGGGGAACTGAAGCTTTCTTT

j_call: TRBJ2-1
d_call: TRBD2
clone_size: many
v_call: TRBV19
cdr3_aa: CASSMSSGGWSEQFF
cdr3_nt: TGTGCCAGTAGTATGTCTAGCGGGGGGTGGAGTGAGCAGTTCTTC

j_call: TRBJ2-7
d_call: .
clone_size: many
v_call: TRBV25-1
cdr3_aa: CASSLVTYEQYF
cdr3_nt: TGTGCCAGCAGCTTAGTCACCTACGAGCAGTACTTC

j_call: TRBJ2-3
d_call: .
clone_size: few
v_call: TRBV15
cdr3_aa: CATSPWNTDTQYF
cdr3_nt: TGTGCCACCAGCCCCTGGAACACAGATACGCAGTATTTT

j_call: TRBJ2-1
d_call: .
clone_size: few
v_call: TRBV7-6
cdr3_aa: CASSLLTDSSYNEQFF
cdr3_nt: TGTGCCAGCAGCTTACTAACGGACAGCTCCTACAATGAGCAGTTCTTC

j_call: TRBJ1-2
d_call: TRBD1
clone_size: .
v_call: TRBV20-1
cdr3_aa: CSAEDREGPYGYTF
cdr3_nt: TGCAGTGCGGAGGACAGGGAGGGTCCCTATGGCTACACCTTC

j_call: TRBJ2-4
d_call: .
clone_size: many
v_call: TRBV11-3
cdr3_aa: CASSLGNPWKALLLAKNIQYF
cdr3_nt: TGTGCCAGCAGCTTAGGAAACCCTTGGAAGGCTCTCCTTTTAGCCAAAAACATTCAGTACTTC

j_call: TRBJ2-2
d_call: .
clone_size: many
v_call: TRBV6-5
cdr3_aa: CASSYENTGELFF
cdr3_nt: TGTGCCAGCAGTTACGAGAACACCGGGGAGCTGTTTTTT

j_call: TRBJ2-1
d_call: TRBD2
clone_size: .
v_call: TRBV11-3
cdr3_aa: CASSFRRGDLSYNEQFF
cdr3_nt: TGTGCCAGCAGCTTCAGACGGGGGGACCTTTCCTACAATGAGCAGTTCTTC

j_call: TRBJ2-1
d_call: .
clone_size: .
v_call: TRBV6-2/TRBV6-3
cdr3_aa: CASRDLNGYNEQFF
cdr3_nt: TGTGCCAGCAGGGACCTTAACGGATACAATGAGCAGTTCTTC

j_call: TRBJ1-1
d_call: .
clone_size: .
v_call: TRBV7-2
cdr3_aa: CASSLDSAFEAFF
cdr3_nt: TGTGCCAGCAGCTTAGATTCGGCATTTGAAGCTTTCTTT

j_call: TRBJ2-1
d_call: .
clone_size: .
v_call: TRBV3-1
cdr3_aa: CASSPQKTPSNEQFF
cdr3_nt: TGTGCCAGCAGCCCCCAGAAGACTCCCAGCAATGAGCAGTTCTTC

j_call: TRBJ1-1
d_call: .
clone_size: few
v_call: TRBV6-4
cdr3_aa: CASSDSVGTEAFF
cdr3_nt: TGTGCCAGCAGTGACTCAGTGGGCACTGAAGCTTTCTTT

j_call: TRBJ2-3
d_call: .
clone_size: many
v_call: TRBV15
cdr3_aa: CATSPQNTDTQYF
cdr3_nt: TGTGCCACCAGCCCACAAAACACAGATACGCAGTATTTT

j_call: TRBJ2-1
d_call: .
clone_size: few
v_call: TRBV12-3/TRBV12-4
cdr3_aa: CASSLWGAPYNEQFF
cdr3_nt: TGTGCCAGCAGTTTATGGGGGGCCCCCTACAATGAGCAGTTCTTC

j_call: TRBJ2-3
d_call: .
clone_size: .
v_call: TRBV6-1
cdr3_aa: CASIGTGQGNLAGRDTQYF
cdr3_nt: TGTGCCAGCATCGGGACGGGACAGGGGAACCTAGCGGGGAGAGATACGCAGTATTTT

j_call: TRBJ2-3
d_call: TRBD1
clone_size: .
v_call: TRBV7-3
cdr3_aa: CASSPETGVDTQYF
cdr3_nt: TGTGCCAGCAGCCCAGAGACAGGGGTAGATACGCAGTATTTT

j_call: TRBJ1-5
d_call: TRBD1
clone_size: few
v_call: TRBV15
cdr3_aa: CATSRETGLNQPQHF
cdr3_nt: TGTGCCACCAGCAGAGAGACAGGGCTGAATCAGCCCCAGCATTTT

j_call: TRBJ2-6
d_call: .
clone_size: many
v_call: TRBV25-1
cdr3_aa: CASSDNRFKPNVLTF
cdr3_nt: TGTGCCAGCAGTGATAATAGATTTAAGCCCAACGTCCTGACTTTC

j_call: TRBJ2-5
d_call: .
clone_size: many
v_call: TRBV6-4
cdr3_aa: CASLSGRLIQETQYF
cdr3_nt: TGTGCCTCCCTCTCGGGACGGCTGATACAAGAGACCCAGTACTTC

j_call: TRBJ1-2
d_call: .
clone_size: many
v_call: TRBV27
cdr3_aa: CASTWAALSSSGANLNGYTF
cdr3_nt: TGTGCCAGCACCTGGGCAGCCCTAAGTTCCTCCGGGGCAAACTTGAATGGCTACACCTTC

j_call: TRBJ2-7
d_call: TRBD1
clone_size: .
v_call: TRBV7-2
cdr3_aa: CASSLVRDRPTYEQYF
cdr3_nt: TGTGCCAGCAGCTTAGTAAGGGACAGACCAACCTACGAGCAGTACTTC

j_call: TRBJ2-2
d_call: .
clone_size: few
v_call: TRBV20-1
cdr3_aa: CSAPRVNTGELFF
cdr3_nt: TGCAGTGCACCCAGGGTGAACACCGGGGAGCTGTTTTTT

j_call: TRBJ2-2
d_call: TRBD1
clone_size: many
v_call: TRBV20-1
cdr3_aa: CSARGDRGPGELFF
cdr3_nt: TGCAGTGCTAGGGGGGACAGGGGGCCCGGGGAGCTGTTTTTT

j_call: TRBJ2-1
d_call: TRBD2
clone_size: few
v_call: TRBV28
cdr3_aa: CASSPLGAGAYNEQFF
cdr3_nt: TGTGCCAGCAGCCCGCTTGGAGCGGGGGCCTACAATGAGCAGTTCTTC

j_call: TRBJ2-1
d_call: TRBD2
clone_size: .
v_call: TRBV20-1
cdr3_aa: CSAPRGSGVTYNEQFF
cdr3_nt: TGCAGTGCCCCCCGGGGTAGCGGGGTGACCTACAATGAGCAGTTCTTC

j_call: TRBJ2-2
d_call: .
clone_size: many
v_call: TRBV4-3
cdr3_aa: CASSVLLAGLEAGELFF
cdr3_nt: TGCGCCAGCAGCGTATTACTAGCCGGACTGGAGGCCGGGGAGCTGTTTTTT

j_call: TRBJ1-2
d_call: .
clone_size: many
v_call: TRBV29-1
cdr3_aa: CSVVLTGTPNSYTF
cdr3_nt: TGCAGCGTCGTACTTACAGGGACTCCGAATAGCTACACCTTC

j_call: TRBJ2-5
d_call: TRBD2
clone_size: few
v_call: TRBV6-1
cdr3_aa: CASTSSGEHQETQYF
cdr3_nt: TGTGCCAGCACATCCAGCGGGGAACACCAAGAGACCCAGTACTTC

j_call: TRBJ2-7
d_call: TRBD1
clone_size: few
v_call: TRBV5-1
cdr3_aa: CASSFGDRAYEQYF
cdr3_nt: TGCGCCAGCAGCTTTGGGGACAGGGCCTACGAGCAGTACTTC

j_call: TRBJ2-7
d_call: .
clone_size: many
v_call: TRBV29-1
cdr3_aa: CSVEEQGIAYEQYF
cdr3_nt: TGCAGCGTTGAAGAACAGGGTATAGCCTACGAGCAGTACTTC

j_call: TRBJ2-3
d_call: .
clone_size: .
v_call: TRBV20-1
cdr3_aa: CSARGRKTSTDTQYF
cdr3_nt: TGCAGTGCTAGGGGACGGAAAACTAGCACAGATACGCAGTATTTT